The rows below give T cell receptor beta chains drawn from one sample of a study of cytomegalovirus exposure and HLA in healthy donors. Clones were read by immunoSEQ multiplex PCR, and TCRdb kept only the in-frame ones, dropping some. The table records over 100,000 clones, roughly 73% of them present only once. Sequencing used PBMCs. The source of these receptors is a male donor in good health and CMV-seronegative. Both conserved end residues are part of each CDR3. D genes are given only for firm matches. The size field is filled for only some rows; it gives once, few, many or a size class.

d_gene	j_gene	v_gene	abundance	CDR3nt	CDR3aa
-	TRBJ2-7	TRBV2	-	TGTGCCAGCAGTGAAGTCGGGGGTCGGTCCTACGAGCAGTACTTC	CASSEVGGRSYEQYF
TRBD1	TRBJ2-7	TRBV11-3	few	TGTGCCAGCACCCCAGGGGGATACTACGAGCAGTACTTC	CASTPGGYYEQYF
TRBD1	TRBJ2-1	TRBV5-1	few	TGCGCCAGCAGCCAAGGGACAGGTAATGAGCAGTTCTTC	CASSQGTGNEQFF
-	TRBJ2-7	TRBV5-1	-	TGCGCCAGCAGCTTGCGGCAGGGGAACTACGAGCAGTACTTC	CASSLRQGNYEQYF
-	TRBJ1-2	TRBV30	-	TGTGCCTGGAGTGTCCGCCAACAGGGATGGTCACTTATATCTGGCTACACCTTC	CAWSVRQQGWSLISGYTF
TRBD1	TRBJ2-7	TRBV12-5	-	TGTGCTAGTGGCCTAGGGACAGGGGGCTACGAGCAGTACTTC	CASGLGTGGYEQYF
-	TRBJ1-5	TRBV18	-	TGTGCCAGCTCACCACAAGCTGACATACTTCAGCCCCAGCATTTT	CASSPQADILQPQHF
-	TRBJ1-1	TRBV4-3	-	TGCGCCAGCAGCCAAGATTATTCCCTGAACACTGAAGCTTTCTTT	CASSQDYSLNTEAFF
-	TRBJ2-3	TRBV14	-	TGTGCCAGTCGATACACCTCTAGCACAGATACGCAGTATTTT	CASRYTSSTDTQYF
TRBD2	TRBJ2-7	TRBV5-1	-	TGCGCCAGCAGCTTGGGGGCCGGGAGGTCCTACGAGCAGTACTTC	CASSLGAGRSYEQYF
TRBD1	TRBJ1-5	TRBV30	-	TGTGCCTGGAGTGGGACAGGGGGCAATCAGCCCCAGCATTTT	CAWSGTGGNQPQHF
TRBD1	TRBJ2-7	TRBV11-3	-	TGTGCCAGCAGTCGAACCGGACAGGGCCTGGGCCACGAGCAGTACTTC	CASSRTGQGLGHEQYF
TRBD1	TRBJ1-5	TRBV2	-	TGTGCCAGCAGACAGGGGGCGAGCAATCAGCCCCAGCATTTT	CASRQGASNQPQHF
TRBD2	TRBJ2-3	TRBV5-1	-	TGCGCCAGCAGCTTTTCAGCGGGGGGGCCTGGAGATACGCAGTATTTT	CASSFSAGGPGDTQYF
-	TRBJ1-1	TRBV30	-	TGTGCCTGGAATTGGGGGGACGGAGCTTTCTTT	CAWNWGDGAFF
-	TRBJ1-2	TRBV5-1	-	TGCGCCAGCAGCTTGGGACAGATTGATGGCTACACCTTC	CASSLGQIDGYTF
TRBD2	TRBJ2-3	TRBV9	-	TGTGCCAGCAGCCTTAGCGGGGCTAGCACAGATACGCAGTATTTT	CASSLSGASTDTQYF
-	TRBJ2-7	TRBV7-9	-	TGTGCCAGCAGCTTCAGACAGGTTATCGGTGACGAGCAGTACTTC	CASSFRQVIGDEQYF
-	TRBJ2-3	TRBV7-9	-	TGTGCCAGCAGGCCGGGGACAGATACGCAGTATTTT	CASRPGTDTQYF
TRBD1	TRBJ1-1	TRBV9	-	TGTGCCAGCAGCGTAGCTGAGGGGACAGGGACTGAAGCTTTCTTT	CASSVAEGTGTEAFF
-	TRBJ1-5	TRBV7-2	-	TGTGCCAGCAGCGCAGGGAGGGATCAGCCCCAGCATTTT	CASSAGRDQPQHF
-	TRBJ2-7	TRBV4-1	-	TGCGCCAGCAGCCCCCAGCTGGGGCAAGACGAGCAGTACTTC	CASSPQLGQDEQYF
-	TRBJ2-5	TRBV9	-	TGTGCCAGCAGCTCCCCTGGGCCAGGGACCCAGTACTTC	CASSSPGPGTQYF
TRBD2	TRBJ2-5	TRBV5-1	-	TGCGCCAGCAGCCATCTAGCGGGGGGCCGTAAAACCCAGTACTTC	CASSHLAGGRKTQYF
-	TRBJ1-3	TRBV4-3	-	TGCGCCAGCAGCCGCAGCAGGGATTCTGGAAACACCATATATTTT	CASSRSRDSGNTIYF
TRBD1	TRBJ2-7	TRBV7-9	-	TGTGCCAGCAGCGGCCGGGACAGGGTGTACGAGCAGTACTTC	CASSGRDRVYEQYF
-	TRBJ1-1	TRBV29-1	-	TGCAGCGTTGACCAAGTCGGGGGGGAGTACACTGAAGCTTTCTTT	CSVDQVGGEYTEAFF
-	TRBJ1-6	TRBV6-4	-	TGTGCCAGCAGAGCAGGGAATTCACCCCTCCACTTT	CASRAGNSPLHF
-	TRBJ1-1	TRBV6-5	few	TGTGCCAGCAGTTACCGGACACTGAACACTGAAGCTTTCTTT	CASSYRTLNTEAFF
-	TRBJ2-3	TRBV5-3	-	TGTGCCGGAAAACTCACGCAGTATTTT	CAGKLTQYF
-	TRBJ1-6	TRBV7-9	-	TGTGCCAGCAGCTTAGTGGCGGCCTATAATTCACCCCTCCACTTT	CASSLVAAYNSPLHF
TRBD1	TRBJ2-5	TRBV7-2	-	TGTGCCAGCAGCTCTCAGGGGGCCCAAGAGACCCAGTACTTC	CASSSQGAQETQYF
-	TRBJ1-1	TRBV19	-	TGTGCCAGTAGTATTAGGGGCCCGAACACTGAAGCTTTCTTT	CASSIRGPNTEAFF
-	TRBJ1-1	TRBV6-1	large	TGTGCCAGCAGTGAAAGTGGCCGGAGGAACACTGAAGCTTTCTTT	CASSESGRRNTEAFF
-	TRBJ1-1	TRBV2	-	TGTGCCAGCGTGGGCCGGGGGGACGGCACTGAAGCTTTCTTT	CASVGRGDGTEAFF
TRBD2	TRBJ2-7	TRBV4-2	-	TGTGCCAGCAGCCAAAACTTGTGGCTAGCGGGGGCCGAGCAGTACTTC	CASSQNLWLAGAEQYF
TRBD1	TRBJ1-1	TRBV5-5	few	TGTGCCAGCAGCTTGGTATTAGACAGGGGGCGAACTGAAGCTTTCTTT	CASSLVLDRGRTEAFF
-	TRBJ2-7	TRBV4-1	-	TGCGCCAGCAGCCAAGATTTCGGCTACGAGCAGTACTTC	CASSQDFGYEQYF
TRBD1	TRBJ2-7	TRBV2	-	TGTGCCAGCAGTGACGGGACAGGGGGCTCCTACGAGCAGTACTTC	CASSDGTGGSYEQYF
-	TRBJ2-7	TRBV5-6	once	TGTGCCAGCAGCGGCTGGGGGGGCCTCGAGCAGTACTTC	CASSGWGGLEQYF
-	TRBJ1-1	TRBV7-9	-	TGTGCCAGCAGCTTATTCGGGTCACTGAACACTGAAGCTTTCTTT	CASSLFGSLNTEAFF
TRBD1	TRBJ1-4	TRBV6-6	-	TGTGCCAGCAGTAGACGGACAGGGGAAAAACTGTTTTTT	CASSRRTGEKLFF
-	TRBJ1-2	TRBV19	-	TGTGCCAGTAGTATAGCAGGGGAAGCCTATGGCTACACCTTC	CASSIAGEAYGYTF
TRBD1	TRBJ2-7	TRBV4-3	few	TGCGCCAGCAGCCAAGGGGACAGTTCCTACGAGCAGTACTTC	CASSQGDSSYEQYF
TRBD2	TRBJ2-7	TRBV7-2	-	TGTGCCAGCAGCTCCGCGGGAGGGGGGCAGTACTTC	CASSSAGGGQYF
-	TRBJ2-3	TRBV19	few	TGTGCCAGTAGTAAGGAGCTTACGCAGTATTTT	CASSKELTQYF
-	TRBJ2-2	TRBV4-3	-	TGCGCCAGCAGCCAAGATGGTCGGTTCACCGGGGAGCTGTTTTTT	CASSQDGRFTGELFF
TRBD2	TRBJ2-1	TRBV4-3	-	TGCGCCAGCAGCCAAGTTAGCGGGGGGAGAGCGTTCTTC	CASSQVSGGRAFF
TRBD1	TRBJ1-1	TRBV6-5	-	TGTGCCAGCAGTAAACGACAGGGCGAAGAAGCTTTCTTT	CASSKRQGEEAFF